Sequencing of this TCR beta chain was carried out in a study of T-cell reconstitution after alpha-beta-depleted transplantation in children. Study results and caveats: Several hundred rapidly expanded clones from non-depleted graft cells reportedly supplied alpha-beta T cells about two months post-transplant. A year had passed since transplant, and T-cell counts and diversity by then came mostly from newly produced T cells.

Comments on this clonotype: Its antigen is undetermined.

Per the germline V gene, CDR1 is MGHRA and CDR2 is YSYEKL. The J segment lost 8 bases and the V segment lost 2 bases, leaving 6 bases of the junction unmatched. The CDR3 is 16 residues long. TCRbeta library preparation incorporated unique molecular identifiers. From the PCR reads, TCRdb called clonotypes with MiXCR, one entry per CDR3 protein. The sample lists some 840,000 distinct CDR3 sequences; under 20% were seen once. This sequence joins TRBV4-1 and TRBJ2-1; TRBD2 matches 13 bases. The material sequenced was PBMCs, mostly from graft donor cells, taken 360 days after TCRalphabeta/CD19-depleted stem cell transplant. The sequence came from a male patient younger than 18 who had a stem cell transplant for acute lymphoblastic leukemia, so the T cells may come from the graft donor. CDR3 sequence reads: CASSQPTSGRRDEQFF. CDR3 nucleotide sequence: TGCGCCAGCAGCCAACCGACTAGCGGGAGGCGGGATGAGCAGTTCTTC.